This T cell receptor (beta chain) originates from a study of cytotoxic CD8 clonotypes in ibrutinib-treated CLL. The V gene's germline CDR1 is SGDLS and CDR2 YYNGEE. This CDR3 has 18 amino acids. The V and J ends lost 3 bases and 2 bases, in that order; junction bases with no gene match: 10. Roughly 2 micrograms of genomic DNA (from cryopreserved PBMCs) were used for TCR beta libraries. Generated by immunoSEQ multiplex PCR, the TCRdb table keeps only in-frame clones and is missing some. Among about 70,000 clones listed, about nine tenths were seen once. This sequence originates from a human donor with chronic lymphocytic leukemia. This material consisted of PBMCs, taken after 12 months of ibrutinib treatment. The V and J genes are TRBV9 and TRBJ2-6; TRBD1 agrees at 8 bases. CDR3 residues: CASSDWTGTSPGANVLTF. In DNA form, the CDR3 reads TGTGCCAGCAGCGACTGGACAGGGACTTCCCCTGGGGCCAACGTCCTGACTTTC.